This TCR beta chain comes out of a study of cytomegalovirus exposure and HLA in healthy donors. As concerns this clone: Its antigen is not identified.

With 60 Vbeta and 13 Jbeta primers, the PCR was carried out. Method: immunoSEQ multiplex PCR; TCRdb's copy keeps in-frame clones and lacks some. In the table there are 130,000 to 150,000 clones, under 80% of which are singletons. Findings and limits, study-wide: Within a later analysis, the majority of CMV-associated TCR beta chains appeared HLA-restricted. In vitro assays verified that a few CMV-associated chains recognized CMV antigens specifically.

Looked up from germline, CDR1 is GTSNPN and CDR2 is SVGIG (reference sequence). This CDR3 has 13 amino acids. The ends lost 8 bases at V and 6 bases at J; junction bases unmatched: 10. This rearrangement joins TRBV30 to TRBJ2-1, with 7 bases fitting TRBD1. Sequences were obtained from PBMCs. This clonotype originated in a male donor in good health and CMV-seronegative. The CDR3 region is CARDRDWGNEQFF. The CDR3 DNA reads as TGTGCCCGAGACAGGGATTGGGGCAATGAGCAGTTCTTC.